Listed here is a single T cell receptor beta chain. Per germline, CDR1 DFQATT and CDR2 SNEGSKA (reference sequence). The CDR3 loop spans 14 amino acids. V was pared by 4 bases and J by 5 bases, with 7 bases of the junction left unmatched. No treatment had been given to any patient before thyroid surgery. TCRdb re-called the PCR reads through MiXCR. Among about 59,000 clones listed, 25% to 35% were seen once. This sample was taken from a study of metastatic and nonmetastatic thyroid tumors. Source material: blood. The receptor was derived from a female donor with papillary thyroid cancer or a benign thyroid nodule (not recorded which). Some clones in this sample may be carry-over from other donors' samples. The V and J genes are TRBV20-1 and TRBJ2-7; 11 bases match TRBD2. In DNA form, the CDR3 reads TGCAGTGCTATACCGACTAGCGGGACAGACGAGCAGTACTTC. Amino acids: CSAIPTSGTDEQYF.